This entry is about one T cell receptor (beta chain). This entry is derived from a study of blood T cell repertoires in COVID-19. Study information: Researchers got acute and convalescent COVID-19 samples from the United States, Italy and Spain.

Original processing notes: Nucleated cell counts were estimated from reference gene primer amplification. TCRdb's copy holds only in-frame clones and misses some; the assay was immunoSEQ multiplex PCR. V and J calls plus clone size are reproduced from that table; the DNA served to infer D and trimming. The table includes a few hundred thousand clones, 80% to 90% detected once. This clonotype was obtained from a man between 35 and 55 years old who had recovered from COVID-19. The sequenced material came from PBMCs or T cells enriched from blood (not recorded which).

CDR3: CASSPSGTNTGELFF. The CDR3, as DNA: TGTGCCAGCTCACCTTCCGGGACAAACACCGGGGAGCTGTTTTTT. The rearrangement links TRBV18 to TRBJ2-2, with TRBD1 as a possible D gene (6 bases). V lost 3 bases and J lost 2, with 10 bases in between. Per germline, CDR1 KGHSH and CDR2 LQKENI. The CDR3 is 15 residues long.